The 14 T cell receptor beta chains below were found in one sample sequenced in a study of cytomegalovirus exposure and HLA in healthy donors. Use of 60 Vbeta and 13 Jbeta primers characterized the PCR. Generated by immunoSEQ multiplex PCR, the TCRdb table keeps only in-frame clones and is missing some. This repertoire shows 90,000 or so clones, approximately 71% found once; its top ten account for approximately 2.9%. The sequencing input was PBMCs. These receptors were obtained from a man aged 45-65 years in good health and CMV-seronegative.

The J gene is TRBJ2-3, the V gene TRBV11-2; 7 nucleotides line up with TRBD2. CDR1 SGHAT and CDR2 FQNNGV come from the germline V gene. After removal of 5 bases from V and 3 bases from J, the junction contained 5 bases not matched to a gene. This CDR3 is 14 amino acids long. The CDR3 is CASSPRLATDTQYF. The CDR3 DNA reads TGTGCCAGCAGCCCAAGACTAGCAACAGATACGCAGTATTTT.

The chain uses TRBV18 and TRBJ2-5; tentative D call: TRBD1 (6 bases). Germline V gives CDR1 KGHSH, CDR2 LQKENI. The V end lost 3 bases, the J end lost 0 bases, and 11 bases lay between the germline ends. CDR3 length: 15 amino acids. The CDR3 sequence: CASSPNTGNQETQYF. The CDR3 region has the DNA TGTGCCAGCTCACCCAACACAGGGAACCAAGAGACCCAGTACTTC.

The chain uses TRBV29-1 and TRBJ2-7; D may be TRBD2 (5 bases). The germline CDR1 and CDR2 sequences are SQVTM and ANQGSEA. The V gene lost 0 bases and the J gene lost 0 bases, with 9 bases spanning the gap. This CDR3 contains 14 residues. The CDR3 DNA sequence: TGCAGCGTTGAAGAGGAGCGGAGCTCCTACGAGCAGTACGTC. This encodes CSVEEERSSYEQYV.

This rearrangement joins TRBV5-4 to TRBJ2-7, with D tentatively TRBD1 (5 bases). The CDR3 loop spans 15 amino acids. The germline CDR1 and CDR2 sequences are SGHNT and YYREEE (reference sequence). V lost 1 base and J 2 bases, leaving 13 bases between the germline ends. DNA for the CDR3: TGTGCCAGCAGCTTGATGGGAAGGGGTACCTACGAGCAGTACTTC. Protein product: CASSLMGRGTYEQYF. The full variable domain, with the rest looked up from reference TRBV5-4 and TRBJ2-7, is ETGVTQSPTHLIKTRGQQVTLRCSSQSGHNTVSWYQQALGQGPQFIFQYYREEENGRGNFPPRFSGLQFPNYSSELNVNALELDDSALYLCASSLMGRGTYEQYFGPGTRLTVT.

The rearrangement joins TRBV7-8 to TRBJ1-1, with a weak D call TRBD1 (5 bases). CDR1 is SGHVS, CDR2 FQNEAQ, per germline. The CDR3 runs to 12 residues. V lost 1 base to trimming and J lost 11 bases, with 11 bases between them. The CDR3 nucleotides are TGTGCCAGCAGCTTAGATCGGGGGAGCGCTTTCTTT. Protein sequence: CASSLDRGSAFF. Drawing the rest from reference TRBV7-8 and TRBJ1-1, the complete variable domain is GAGVSQSPRYKVAKRGQDVALRCDPISGHVSLFWYQQALGQGPEFLTYFQNEAQLDKSGLPSDRFFAERPEGSVSTLKIQRTQQEDSAVYLCASSLDRGSAFFGQGTRLTVV.

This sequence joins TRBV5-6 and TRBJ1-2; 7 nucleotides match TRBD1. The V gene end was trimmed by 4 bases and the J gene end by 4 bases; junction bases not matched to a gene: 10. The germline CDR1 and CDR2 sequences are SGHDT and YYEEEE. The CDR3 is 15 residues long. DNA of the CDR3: TGTGCCAGCAGCCAGCGGACAGGTCCTCTCTATGGCTACACCTTC. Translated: CASSQRTGPLYGYTF.

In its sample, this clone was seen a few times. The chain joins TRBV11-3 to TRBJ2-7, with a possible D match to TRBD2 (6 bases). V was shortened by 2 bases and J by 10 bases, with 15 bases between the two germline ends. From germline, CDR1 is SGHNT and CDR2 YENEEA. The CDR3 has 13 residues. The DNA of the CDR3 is TGTGCCAGCAGCTTAATCCGGGGGAGTAGTCAGTACGTC. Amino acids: CASSLIRGSSQYV.

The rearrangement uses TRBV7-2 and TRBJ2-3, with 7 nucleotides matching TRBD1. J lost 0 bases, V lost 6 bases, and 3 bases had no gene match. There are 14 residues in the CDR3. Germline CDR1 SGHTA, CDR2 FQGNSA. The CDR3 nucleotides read TGTGCCAGCAGGGGACAGAGTAGCACAGATACGCAGTATTTT. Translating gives CASRGQSSTDTQYF.

The CDR3 region is CASSGSRVSYEQYV. The CDR3, as DNA: TGTGCCAGCAGTGGTTCGCGGGTCTCCTACGAGCAGTACGTC. The J gene is TRBJ2-7, the V gene TRBV6-1; D perhaps matches TRBD2 (5 bases). V was trimmed by 4 bases and J by 0 bases, leaving 10 bases between them. In germline, CDR1 is MNHNS, CDR2 SASEGT. The CDR3 covers 14 residues.

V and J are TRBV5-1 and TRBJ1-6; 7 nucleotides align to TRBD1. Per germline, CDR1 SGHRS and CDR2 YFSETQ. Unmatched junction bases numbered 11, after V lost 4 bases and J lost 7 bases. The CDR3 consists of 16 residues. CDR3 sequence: CASSRSGTAPNSPLHF. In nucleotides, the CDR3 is TGCGCCAGCAGCCGATCCGGGACAGCGCCAAATTCACCCCTCCACTTT.

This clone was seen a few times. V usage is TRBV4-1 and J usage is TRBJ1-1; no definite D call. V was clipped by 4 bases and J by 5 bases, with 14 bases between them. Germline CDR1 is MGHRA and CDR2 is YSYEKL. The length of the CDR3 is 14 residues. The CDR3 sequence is CASSRGRSGTEAFF. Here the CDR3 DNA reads TGCGCCAGCAGCCGTGGCAGGTCGGGAACTGAAGCTTTCTTT.

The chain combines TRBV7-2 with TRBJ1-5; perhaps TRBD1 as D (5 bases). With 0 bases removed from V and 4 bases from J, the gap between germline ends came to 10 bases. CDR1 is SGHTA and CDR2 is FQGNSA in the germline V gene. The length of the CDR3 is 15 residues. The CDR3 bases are TGTGCCAGCAGCTTAGCTGTGCAGGGTAATCAGCCCCAGCATTTT. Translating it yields CASSLAVQGNQPQHF.

For the CDR3, the DNA is TGCGCCAGCAGCCAAGATCGGAGACAGGAGAAGTACGAGCAGTACTTC. Translating it yields CASSQDRRQEKYEQYF. This chain joins TRBV4-3 and TRBJ2-7; D is perhaps TRBD1 (6 bases). CDR3 length: 16 residues. Looked up from germline, CDR1 is LGHNA and CDR2 is YSLEER. V shed 0 bases and J shed 4 bases, with 16 bases lying between them.

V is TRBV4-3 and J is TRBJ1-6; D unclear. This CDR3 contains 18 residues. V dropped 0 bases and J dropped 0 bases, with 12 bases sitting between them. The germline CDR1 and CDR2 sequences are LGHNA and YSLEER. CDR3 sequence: CASSQDPRTNSYNSPLHF. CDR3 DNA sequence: TGCGCCAGCAGCCAAGATCCCAGGACTAACTCCTATAATTCACCCCTCCACTTT.